Each of the 17 T cell receptor beta chains below was sequenced from the same sample in a study of T cells after yellow fever vaccination. In TCRdb, the 5' RACE reads were re-called with MiXCR into one record per CDR3 protein. The profile shows roughly 85,000 distinct CDR3 sequences, about 14% of them singletons. This specimen consisted of CD8+ T cells not binding an NS4B(214-222) dextramer, sorted from PBMCs, obtained 21 days after the first yellow fever vaccination. The receptors were sampled from a man younger than 35 who received the YFV17D yellow fever vaccine.

The chain recombines TRBV10-1 with TRBJ2-7, with 9 bases matching TRBD1. Germline CDR1 and CDR2: WNHNN and SYGVQD (reference sequence). Trimming removed 0 bases from V and 6 bases from J; junction bases left unmatched: 0. CDR3 size: 13 residues. The chain's CDR3 is CASSESTGGEQYF. The CDR3 DNA follows: TGCGCCAGCAGTGAGTCGACAGGGGGCGAGCAGTACTTC.

V is TRBV9 and J is TRBJ2-3; D not resolved. The CDR3 has 14 residues. Germline V lookup: CDR1 SGDLS, CDR2 YYNGEE. V lost 0 bases, J lost 0 bases, and 5 bases lay in between. The CDR3 DNA is TGTGCCAGCAGCGTAGGAGCCAGCACAGATACGCAGTATTTT. This translates into CASSVGASTDTQYF.

V usage is TRBV4-1 and J usage is TRBJ2-2; TRBD2 matches 7 bases. The CDR3 has 17 amino acids. The germline CDR1 and CDR2 sequences are MGHRA and YSYEKL. V lost 4 bases and J lost 3; bases outside the gene matches: 11. The CDR3: CASSPTREAVYTGELFF. CDR3 DNA sequence: TGCGCCAGCAGCCCAACCCGGGAGGCCGTCTACACCGGGGAGCTGTTTTTT.

This sequence joins TRBV20-1 and TRBJ2-1, with TRBD2 identical over 12 bases. V lost 0 bases and J lost 3; bases outside the gene matches: 6. Germline loops: CDR1 DFQATT, CDR2 SNEGSKA (reference sequence). CDR3 length: 17 amino acids. The DNA of the CDR3 is TGCAGTGCTAGAGATCTGACTAGCGGGGGAATCTACAATGAGCAGTTCTTC. Its protein is CSARDLTSGGIYNEQFF.

The chain links TRBV28 to TRBJ2-7; 7 nucleotides align to TRBD1. Unmatched junction bases numbered 5, after V lost 6 bases and J lost 3 bases. CDR3 length: 13 amino acids. Germline V gene data show CDR1 as MDHEN and CDR2 as SYDVKM. The CDR3 is CASSPTGDYEQYV. For the CDR3, the DNA is TGTGCCAGCAGCCCTACAGGGGACTACGAGCAGTACGTC.

The chain employs TRBV18 and TRBJ2-5; TRBD2 is a possible D gene (6 bases). V lost 2 bases, J lost 0 bases, and 7 bases lay in between. The CDR3 covers 14 residues. CDR1 and CDR2 from the germline V gene are KGHSH and LQKENI. In DNA, the CDR3 is TGTGCCAGCTCACCATGGGGGGACCAAGAGACCCAGTACTTC. Protein: CASSPWGDQETQYF.

This rearrangement joins TRBV24-1 to TRBJ2-1; D call uncertain. The CDR3 sequence is 15 residues long. V was trimmed by 0 bases and J by 9 bases, leaving 14 bases between them. Germline CDR1 reads KGHDR; CDR2 reads SFDVKD. CDR3 sequence (DNA): TGTGCCACCAGTGATTTGCGGGCAACTACCCCTGAGCAGTTCTTC. Translating gives CATSDLRATTPEQFF.

V gene TRBV6-2 or TRBV6-3 combines with J gene TRBJ2-7, with TRBD1 identical over 11 bases. This CDR3 comprises 17 residues. Germline trimming cut 0 bases from V and 4 bases from J; bases unmatched to any gene: 8. From germline, CDR1 is MNHEY and CDR2 SVGEGT. CDR3 residues: CASSYSPMDRGQYEQYV. The CDR3 bases are TGTGCCAGCAGTTACTCCCCAATGGACAGGGGGCAGTACGAGCAGTACGTC.

The CDR3 nucleotides are TGCGCCAGCAGCTTGGGACTAGCGGGGGGATTGACCGGGGAGCTGTTTTTT. This codes for CASSLGLAGGLTGELFF. V usage is TRBV5-1 and J usage is TRBJ2-2, with 13 nucleotides matching TRBD2. The CDR3 is 17 residues long. The ends lost 0 bases at V and 5 bases at J; junction bases unmatched: 4. Germline CDR1 reads SGHRS; CDR2 reads YFSETQ.

This clonotype was detected only a few times. At one end the junction does not follow the germline gene, possibly because of a read error. The CDR3 reads CASSEEGQQETQYF. The CDR3 nucleotides read TGCGCCAGCAGCGAAGAGGGCCAGCAAGAGACCCAGTACTTC. The gene calls are TRBV4-3 and TRBJ2-5; a possible D gene is TRBD2 (5 bases). The CDR3 length is 14 residues. Per germline, CDR1 LGHNA and CDR2 YSLEER.

The chain carries TRBV7-3 and TRBJ1-1; D remains ambiguous. Looked up from germline, CDR1 is SGHTA and CDR2 is FQGTGA. The germline V and J ends were trimmed by 8 bases and 0 bases, with 16 bases remaining between them. The CDR3 covers 15 residues. In DNA form, the CDR3 reads TGTGCCAGCCGCTATAACGTGGCGATGAACACTGAAGCTTTCTTT. Its protein product is CASRYNVAMNTEAFF.

The chain carries TRBV6-2 or TRBV6-3 and TRBJ2-7; possibly TRBD2 for D (5 bases). In germline, CDR1 is MNHEY, CDR2 SVGEGT. CDR3 length equals 16 residues. With 0 bases removed from V and 3 bases from J, the gap between germline ends came to 15 bases. The CDR3 DNA reads TGTGCCAGCAGTTACTCGATACGGGGTCCTTACTACGAGCAGTACGTC. This gives the protein CASSYSIRGPYYEQYV.

This clonotype appeared a few times. The chain combines TRBV9 with TRBJ2-1; 8 nucleotides line up with TRBD2. The CDR3 length is 15 residues. V lost 3 bases and J lost 8; bases outside the gene matches: 10. From germline, CDR1 is SGDLS and CDR2 YYNGEE. Here the CDR3 reads CASSEAGTSGDEQFF. CDR3 bases: TGTGCCAGCAGCGAGGCCGGGACTAGTGGCGATGAGCAGTTCTTC.

This clonotype was detected only a few times. J is TRBJ2-7 and V is TRBV5-1; the D gene could be TRBD1 or TRBD2 (5 bases each). CDR3 length: 13 amino acids. Germline CDR1 and CDR2: SGHRS and YFSETQ. The germline V and J ends were trimmed by 7 bases and 6 bases, with 17 bases remaining between them. CDR3 sequence: CASRVPGQSEQYF. CDR3 sequence (DNA): TGCGCCAGCCGGGTTCCGGGGCAAAGCGAGCAGTACTTC.

This clonotype came up many times. This chain joins TRBV29-1 and TRBJ2-5; D tentatively fits TRBD1 or TRBD2 (6 bases each). Trimming took 0 bases from V and 1 from J, leaving 15 bases between them. The germline V gene encodes CDR1 SQVTM and CDR2 ANQGSEA. The CDR3 has 16 amino acids. The CDR3 region has the DNA TGCAGCGTTGAAGACCCCCGCCGGGGGCCCCAAGAGACCCAGTACTTC. This translates into CSVEDPRRGPQETQYF. Full variable domain (rest looked up from reference TRBV29-1 and TRBJ2-5): SAVISQKPSRDICQRGTSLTIQCQVDSQVTMMFWYRQQPGQSLTLIATANQGSEATYESGFVIDKFPISRPNLTFSTLTVSNMSPEDSSIYLCSVEDPRRGPQETQYFGPGTRLLVL.

The J gene is TRBJ2-7, the V gene TRBV6-2 or TRBV6-3, with no clear D. The CDR3 has 13 amino acids. From germline, CDR1 is MNHEY and CDR2 SVGEGT. V was pared by 2 bases and J by 6 bases, with 11 bases between. This CDR3 is CASSYEVRSEQYF. CDR3 coding DNA: TGTGCCAGCAGTTACGAGGTGAGGAGCGAGCAGTACTTC.

This chain uses TRBV6-2 or TRBV6-3 with TRBJ2-1, with TRBD1 as a possible D gene (5 bases). This CDR3 has 15 amino acids. In germline, CDR1 is MNHEY, CDR2 SVGEGT. The ends were cut back, 4 bases at V and 3 bases at J, with 13 bases in the middle. CDR3 DNA: TGTGCCAGCAGTTTTAGGGTCAGGGTCTACAATGAGCAGTTCTTC. Translating it yields CASSFRVRVYNEQFF.